The 24 T cell receptor beta chains below were found in one sample sequenced in a study of OX40 agonist ivuxolimab in advanced cancers. Generated by immunoSEQ multiplex PCR, the TCRdb table keeps only in-frame clones and is missing some. This sample has tens of thousands of clones, with 89% found just once. Sequenced here: CD4+ or CD8+ T cells sorted from blood, sampled in a trial of the OX40 agonist ivuxolimab. These receptors all come from an adult with an advanced solid tumor such as melanoma, head and neck, liver or kidney cancer.

The rearrangement links TRBV6-6 to TRBJ1-5, with D maybe TRBD1 (5 bases). This CDR3 contains 16 residues. Trimming stripped 4 bases from V and 7 bases from J, with 20 bases between. Germline-derived CDR1 and CDR2 are MNHNY and SVGAGI (reference sequence). The CDR3 sequence: CASSFTLRVLPQPQHF. Written as DNA, the CDR3 is TGTGCCAGCAGTTTCACACTCAGGGTCCTCCCGCAGCCCCAGCATTTT.

The J gene is TRBJ1-6, the V gene TRBV5-6, with D perhaps TRBD1 (5 bases). V dropped 4 bases and J dropped 2 bases, with 13 bases sitting between them. The CDR3 runs to 16 residues. CDR1 and CDR2 from the germline V gene are SGHDT and YYEEEE. CDR3 in DNA: TGTGCCAGCAGCCCAACCCAAGGGGCCTATAATTCACCCCTCCACTTT. Amino acid sequence: CASSPTQGAYNSPLHF. Complete variable domain (other parts from reference TRBV5-6 and TRBJ1-6): DAGVTQSPTHLIKTRGQQVTLRCSPKSGHDTVSWYQQALGQGPQFIFQYYEEEERQRGNFPDRFSGHQFPNYSSELNVNALLLGDSALYLCASSPTQGAYNSPLHFGNGTRLTVT.

The chain combines TRBV9 with TRBJ2-5; tentative D call: TRBD1 (6 bases). The CDR3 length is 16 residues. Deletions cut 4 bases from V and 4 bases from J, with 20 bases between. Germline assignment: CDR1 SGDLS and CDR2 YYNGEE. The chain's CDR3 is CASSPTGTRGLETQYF. The CDR3 nucleotides read TGTGCCAGCAGCCCAACCGGGACACGAGGATTAGAGACCCAGTACTTC.

This chain links TRBV5-1 with TRBJ2-3, with 9 positions matching TRBD2. There are 18 residues in the CDR3. The junction had 13 bases not matched to a gene; V was cut back by 0 bases and J by 5 bases. Germline V gene data show CDR1 as SGHRS and CDR2 as YFSETQ. The CDR3 DNA reads TGCGCCAGCAGCTTGGCAATTTCTACTCTAGCGGGACGAGATACGCAGTATTTT. This sequence encodes CASSLAISTLAGRDTQYF. Full variable domain (rest looked up from reference TRBV5-1 and TRBJ2-3): KAGVTQTPRYLIKTRGQQVTLSCSPISGHRSVSWYQQTPGQGLQFLFEYFSETQRNKGNFPGRFSGRQFSNSRSEMNVSTLELGDSALYLCASSLAISTLAGRDTQYFGPGTRLTVL.

The chain carries TRBV2 and TRBJ2-5, with 12 bases aligning to TRBD2. This CDR3 has 17 amino acids. Germline CDR1 and CDR2: SNHLY and FYNNEI. The junction had 13 bases not matched to a gene; V was cut back by 7 bases and J by 4 bases. The CDR3 region is CASNRGLAGGPGETQYF. DNA of the CDR3: TGTGCCAGCAACCGAGGGCTAGCGGGGGGGCCGGGAGAGACCCAGTACTTC.

The rearrangement links TRBV7-2 to TRBJ2-1; a possible D gene is TRBD1 (5 bases). Trimming took off 0 bases at V and 1 base at J, with 7 bases between the two ends. This CDR3 has 15 amino acids. The germline V gene has CDR1 SGHTA and CDR2 FQGNSA. The CDR3 sequence is CASSLAGVSYNEQFF. CDR3 nucleotide sequence: TGTGCCAGCAGCTTAGCAGGGGTTTCCTACAATGAGCAGTTCTTC.

The rearrangement uses TRBV5-1 and TRBJ2-5; unclear D gene. V was shortened by 2 bases and J by 2 bases, with 10 bases between the two germline ends. The CDR3 consists of 14 residues. CDR1 SGHRS and CDR2 YFSETQ come from the germline V gene. CDR3 nucleotides: TGCGCCAGCAGCTTACCTCCGGATCAAGAGACCCAGTACTTC. Translating it yields CASSLPPDQETQYF.

This chain uses TRBV18 with TRBJ2-6, with D hard to call. In germline, CDR1 is KGHSH, CDR2 LQKENI. The CDR3 sequence is 19 residues long. Trimming removed 1 base at V and 0 bases at J, with 16 bases between. The CDR3 spells CASSPRFQALDSGANVLTF. The CDR3 coding sequence is TGTGCCAGCTCACCACGTTTTCAAGCTCTTGACTCTGGGGCCAACGTCCTGACTTTC.

This clone was observed once. This chain connects TRBV5-5 to TRBJ2-5, with D unresolved. Germline V lookup: CDR1 SGHKS, CDR2 YYEKEE (reference sequence). This CDR3 spans 12 amino acids. V was cut by 7 bases and J by 5 bases, with 12 bases left in between. The CDR3 DNA follows: TGTGCCAGCCAAGGGCCGGCGGAGACCCAGTACTTC. Translation: CASQGPAETQYF.

The chain links TRBV28 to TRBJ1-4, with TRBD1 as a possible D gene (5 bases). The CDR3 is made up of 15 amino acids. Trimming removed 7 bases at V and 7 bases at J, with 19 bases between. Looked up from germline, CDR1 is MDHEN and CDR2 is SYDVKM. The CDR3, as DNA: TGTGCCAGCACGACAAACGCCAGGGCCCCTGAAAAACTGTTTTTT. As protein: CASTTNARAPEKLFF.

This sequence joins TRBV2 and TRBJ1-1; the D gene is possibly TRBD1 (5 bases). The CDR3 loop spans 13 amino acids. The germline V gene has CDR1 SNHLY and CDR2 FYNNEI. V was clipped by 2 bases and J by 6 bases, with 10 bases between them. CDR3 residues: CASSESRGSEAFF. CDR3 sequence (DNA): TGTGCCAGCAGTGAAAGTCGGGGGTCTGAAGCTTTCTTT.

The rearrangement uses TRBV19 and TRBJ1-5; 7 nucleotides align to TRBD1. J was trimmed by 2 bases and V by 7 bases; bases with no gene match: 8. This CDR3 has 15 residues. Germline assignment: CDR1 LNHDA and CDR2 SQIVND (reference sequence). Written as DNA, the CDR3 is TGTGCCAGTAATTCGGGACAGCCGGGCAATCAGCCCCAGCATTTT. This translates into CASNSGQPGNQPQHF.

The chain has TRBV7-2 and TRBJ2-1, with D unresolved. Trimming removed 5 bases at V and 8 bases at J, with 16 bases between. The CDR3 has 14 amino acids. In germline, CDR1 is SGHTA, CDR2 FQGNSA. Written as DNA, the CDR3 is TGTGCCAGCAGCCTCACAAGACTGGGCCATGAGCAGTTCTTC. Translation: CASSLTRLGHEQFF.

The chain recombines TRBV4-3 with TRBJ2-3; tentatively, D is TRBD1 or TRBD2 (6 bases each). Germline values: CDR1 LGHNA, CDR2 YSLEER. The germline V and J ends were trimmed by 1 base and 4 bases, with 9 bases remaining between them. CDR3 length: 14 amino acids. The CDR3 reads CASSQGGASDTQYF. CDR3 DNA sequence: TGCGCCAGCAGCCAAGGGGGGGCATCAGATACGCAGTATTTT.

This chain connects TRBV7-3 to TRBJ2-1, with TRBD1 identical over 11 bases. The CDR3 has 19 amino acids. Losses at the gene ends were 4 bases for V and 0 bases for J; bases not matched to a gene: 11. Per germline, CDR1 SGHTA and CDR2 FQGTGA. The CDR3 here is CASSSRTGGLTDSYNEQFF. As DNA, the CDR3 is TGTGCCAGCAGCTCAAGGACAGGGGGCCTGACTGACTCCTACAATGAGCAGTTCTTC.

The table lists this clone with a few counts. The chain employs TRBV9 and TRBJ1-5; D is ambiguous. Looked up from germline, CDR1 is SGDLS and CDR2 is YYNGEE. With 0 bases removed from V and 5 bases from J, the gap between germline ends came to 9 bases. This CDR3 region has 14 residues. CDR3 coding DNA: TGTGCCAGCAGCGTAGCGGCAGGATATCAGCCCCAGCATTTT. Amino acid sequence: CASSVAAGYQPQHF.

This clone was picked up a small number of times. The chain recombines TRBV6-1 with TRBJ2-5; D remains unclear. This CDR3 is built from 13 residues. CDR1 MNHNS and CDR2 SASEGT come from the germline V gene. The V end lost 2 bases, the J end lost 13 bases, and 17 bases lay between the germline ends. CDR3 DNA sequence: TGTGCCAGCAGTGAACGCGCCAGGCTACCTCCGTACTTC. Translation: CASSERARLPPYF.

The V call is TRBV5-8, the J call TRBJ2-1; 9 bases are a match to TRBD1. V was pared by 1 base and J by 6 bases, with 5 bases of the junction left unmatched. Germline assignment: CDR1 SGHTS and CDR2 YDEGEE. The CDR3 totals 15 residues. DNA for the CDR3: TGTGCCAGCAGCTTGTGGGACAGGGAAACCAATGAGCAGTTCTTC. The encoded protein is CASSLWDRETNEQFF.

The rearrangement uses TRBV25-1 and TRBJ1-5; D is ambiguous. Germline CDR1 reads MGHDK; CDR2 reads SYGVNS. The CDR3 is made up of 14 amino acids. Trimming removed 0 bases at V and 3 bases at J, with 6 bases between. The CDR3 region has the DNA TGTGCCAGCAGTGAATATAAATTCAATCAGCCCCAGCATTTT. It yields the protein CASSEYKFNQPQHF.

The chain employs TRBV5-1 and TRBJ2-5; D not resolved. The V and J ends lost 2 bases and 0 bases respectively, with 8 bases between them. CDR3 size: 14 residues. Per germline, CDR1 SGHRS and CDR2 YFSETQ. CDR3: CASSFGEYQETQYF. Here the CDR3 DNA reads TGCGCCAGCAGCTTTGGAGAGTACCAAGAGACCCAGTACTTC.

The chain has TRBV19 and TRBJ1-3, with D perhaps TRBD1 (6 bases). The CDR3 consists of 16 residues. Germline values: CDR1 LNHDA, CDR2 SQIVND (reference sequence). V was pared by 8 bases and J by 2 bases, with 19 bases between. CDR3 in DNA: TGTGCCAGTGTCCTTCAGGGGTCAGGGACTGGAAACACCATATATTTT. It codes for CASVLQGSGTGNTIYF. The full variable domain, rest sourced from reference TRBV19 and TRBJ1-3, is DGGITQSPKYLFRKEGQNVTLSCEQNLNHDAMYWYRQDPGQGLRLIYYSQIVNDFQKGDIAEGYSVSREKKESFPLTVTSAQKNPTAFYLCASVLQGSGTGNTIYFGEGSWLTVV.

This clone was counted a single time. The V call is TRBV7-9, the J call TRBJ1-3, with no clear D. This CDR3 region has 17 residues. Germline V gene data show CDR1 as SEHNR and CDR2 as FQNEAQ (reference sequence). The ends were cut back, 7 bases at V and 0 bases at J, with 19 bases in the middle. CDR3 sequence reads: CASTDPRSEVSGNTIYF. CDR3 coding DNA: TGTGCCAGCACCGACCCACGCAGCGAGGTCTCTGGAAACACCATATATTTT. Full variable domain (rest looked up from reference TRBV7-9 and TRBJ1-3): DTGVSQNPRHKITKRGQNVTFRCDPISEHNRLYWYRQTLGQGPEFLTYFQNEAQLEKSRLLSDRFSAERPKGSFSTLEIQRTEQGDSAMYLCASTDPRSEVSGNTIYFGEGSWLTVV.

This chain connects TRBV27 to TRBJ2-6; D is ambiguous. Germline values: CDR1 MNHEY, CDR2 SMNVEV (reference sequence). CDR3 length equals 13 residues. V dropped 5 bases and J dropped 3 bases, with 5 bases sitting between them. The CDR3 loop reads CASSIYGANVLTF. The CDR3 nucleotides read TGTGCCAGCAGTATCTATGGGGCCAACGTCCTGACTTTC. The complete variable domain, with remaining parts taken from reference TRBV27 and TRBJ2-6, reads EAQVTQNPRYLITVTGKKLTVTCSQNMNHEYMSWYRQDPGLGLRQIYYSMNVEVTDKGDVPEGYKVSRKEKRNFPLILESPSPNQTSLYFCASSIYGANVLTFGAGSRLTVL.

The gene calls are TRBV4-2 and TRBJ1-2, with a tentative D call TRBD1 (5 bases). The CDR3 totals 17 residues. Looked up from germline, CDR1 is LGHNA and CDR2 is YNFKEQ. V was shortened by 3 bases and J by 3 bases, with 20 bases between the two germline ends. The CDR3 nucleotides are TGTGCCAGCAGCCAGGTCGGGGGGGACCAGCTCGACTATGGCTACACCTTC. Translation: CASSQVGGDQLDYGYTF.